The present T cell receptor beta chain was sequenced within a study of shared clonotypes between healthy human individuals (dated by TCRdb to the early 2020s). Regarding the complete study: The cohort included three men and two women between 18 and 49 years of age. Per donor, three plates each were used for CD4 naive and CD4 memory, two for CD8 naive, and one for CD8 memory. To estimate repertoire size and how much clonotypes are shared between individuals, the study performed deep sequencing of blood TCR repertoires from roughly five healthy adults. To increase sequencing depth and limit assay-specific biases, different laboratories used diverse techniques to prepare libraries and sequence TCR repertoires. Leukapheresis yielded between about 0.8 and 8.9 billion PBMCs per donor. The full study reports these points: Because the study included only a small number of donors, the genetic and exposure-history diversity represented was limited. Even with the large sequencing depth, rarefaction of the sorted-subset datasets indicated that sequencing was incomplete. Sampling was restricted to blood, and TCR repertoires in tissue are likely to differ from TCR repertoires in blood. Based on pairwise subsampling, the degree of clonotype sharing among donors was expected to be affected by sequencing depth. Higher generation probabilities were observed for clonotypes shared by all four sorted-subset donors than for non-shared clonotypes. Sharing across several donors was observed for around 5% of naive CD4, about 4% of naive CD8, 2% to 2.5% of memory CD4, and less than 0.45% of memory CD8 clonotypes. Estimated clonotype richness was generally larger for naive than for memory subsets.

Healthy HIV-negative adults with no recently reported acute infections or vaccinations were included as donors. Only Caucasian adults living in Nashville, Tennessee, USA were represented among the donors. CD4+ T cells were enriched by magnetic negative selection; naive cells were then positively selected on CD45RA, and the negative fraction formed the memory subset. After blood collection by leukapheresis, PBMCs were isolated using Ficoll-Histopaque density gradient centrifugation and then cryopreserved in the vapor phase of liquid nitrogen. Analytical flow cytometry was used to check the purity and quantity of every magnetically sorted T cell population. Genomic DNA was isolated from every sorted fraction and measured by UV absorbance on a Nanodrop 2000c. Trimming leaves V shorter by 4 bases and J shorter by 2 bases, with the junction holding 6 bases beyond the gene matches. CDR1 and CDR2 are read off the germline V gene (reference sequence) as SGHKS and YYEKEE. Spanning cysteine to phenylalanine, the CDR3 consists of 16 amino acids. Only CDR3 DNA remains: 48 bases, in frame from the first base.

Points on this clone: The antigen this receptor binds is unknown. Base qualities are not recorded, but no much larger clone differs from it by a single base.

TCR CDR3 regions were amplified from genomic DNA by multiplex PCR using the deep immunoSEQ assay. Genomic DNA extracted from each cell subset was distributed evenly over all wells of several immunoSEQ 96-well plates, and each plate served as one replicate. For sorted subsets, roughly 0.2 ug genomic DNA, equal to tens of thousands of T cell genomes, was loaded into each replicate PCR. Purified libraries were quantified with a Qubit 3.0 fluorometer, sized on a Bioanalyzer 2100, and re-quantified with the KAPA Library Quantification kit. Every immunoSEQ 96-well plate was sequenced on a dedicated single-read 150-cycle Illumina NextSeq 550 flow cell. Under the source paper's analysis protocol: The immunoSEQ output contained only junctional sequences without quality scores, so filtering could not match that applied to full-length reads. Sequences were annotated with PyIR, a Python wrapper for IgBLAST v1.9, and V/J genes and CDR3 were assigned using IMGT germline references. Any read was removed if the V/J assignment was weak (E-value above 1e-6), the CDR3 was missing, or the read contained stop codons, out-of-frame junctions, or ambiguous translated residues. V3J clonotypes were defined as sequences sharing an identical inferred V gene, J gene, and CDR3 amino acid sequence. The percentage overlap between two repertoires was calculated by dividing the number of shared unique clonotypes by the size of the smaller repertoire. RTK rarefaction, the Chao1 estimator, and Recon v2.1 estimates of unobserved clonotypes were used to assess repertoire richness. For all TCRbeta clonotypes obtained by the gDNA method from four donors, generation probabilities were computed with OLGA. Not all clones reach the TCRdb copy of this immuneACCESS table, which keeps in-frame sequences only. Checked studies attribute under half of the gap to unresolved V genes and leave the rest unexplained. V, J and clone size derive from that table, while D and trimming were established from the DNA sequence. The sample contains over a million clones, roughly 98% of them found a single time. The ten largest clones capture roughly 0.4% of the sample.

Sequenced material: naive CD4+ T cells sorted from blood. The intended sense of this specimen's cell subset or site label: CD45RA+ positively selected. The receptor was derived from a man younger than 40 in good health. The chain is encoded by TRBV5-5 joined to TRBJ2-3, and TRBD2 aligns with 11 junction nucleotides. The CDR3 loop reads CASSVLTSGITDTQYF. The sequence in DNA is TGTGCCAGCAGCGTTTTGACTAGCGGGATCACAGATACGCAGTATTTT.